The 22 T cell receptor beta chains given below trace back to one sample, sequenced in a study of regulatory T cells in long-lasting Graves disease. Time point of the sample: newly diagnosed GD, antithyroid drugs for less than 3 months. Isolated PBMC RNA provided the starting material for the TCR library. Both iRepertoire HTBI primers and Arm-PCR of CDR3 regions were used to build the TCR beta libraries. TCRdb re-analysed the multiplex PCR reads in MiXCR, keeping a single row per CDR3 protein. Of hundreds of thousands of distinct CDR3 sequences listed, about 15% are singletons. These data are also associated with another study on T cells in Graves' hyperthyroidism and ophthalmopathy.

Sequenced material: peripheral blood mononuclear cells (PBMCs), taken at new diagnosis, from a patient treated with antithyroid drugs. The receptors come from a man between 18 and 35 years old with Graves disease.

This clonotype was seen many times. V and J are TRBV4-1 and TRBJ2-1, with TRBD2 identical over 8 bases. The CDR3 length is 17 residues. With V trimmed by 2 bases and J by 0 bases, 6 bases remained unmatched. Germline CDR1 and CDR2: MGHRA and YSYEKL. The CDR3 nucleotides read TGCGCCAGCAGCCAACTTTTTAGCGGGATCTCCTACAATGAGCAGTTCTTC. This codes for CASSQLFSGISYNEQFF.

This clonotype was observed many times. The chain links TRBV5-6 to TRBJ2-1; 7 positions agree with TRBD1. With V trimmed by 4 bases and J by 0 bases, 4 bases remained unmatched. This CDR3 is built from 15 residues. Germline-derived CDR1 and CDR2 are SGHDT and YYEEEE. CDR3 bases: TGTGCCAGCAGCGGGGGACAGAGCTCCTACAATGAGCAGTTCTTC. Encoded protein: CASSGGQSSYNEQFF.

This clonotype appeared a few times. This chain links TRBV28 with TRBJ2-7, with 7 nucleotides matching TRBD2. V was pared by 4 bases and J by 4 bases, with 7 bases of the junction left unmatched. CDR1 and CDR2 (germline): MDHEN, SYDVKM. There are 14 residues in the CDR3. The chain's CDR3 is CASSSGGSIYEQYF. The CDR3 DNA sequence: TGTGCCAGCAGTTCCGGCGGGAGTATTTACGAGCAGTACTTC.

This clonotype showed up many times. This chain connects TRBV12-3 or TRBV12-4 to TRBJ2-3; D remains ambiguous. The CDR3 loop spans 14 amino acids. V gave up 3 bases and J gave up 5 bases, with 12 bases separating them. CDR3 region: CASSLGRSGDTQYF. The CDR3 coding sequence is TGTGCCAGCAGTTTGGGTAGATCTGGAGATACGCAGTATTTT.

The chain links TRBV5-4 to TRBJ2-7; 7 nucleotides agree with TRBD2. Germline CDR1 is SGHNT and CDR2 is YYREEE (reference sequence). The junction had 9 bases not matched to a gene; V was cut back by 4 bases and J by 2 bases. This CDR3 has 15 amino acids. CDR3 coding DNA: TGTGCCAGCAGCCGAACCGGGACTATCACCTACGAGCAGTACTTC. It encodes CASSRTGTITYEQYF.

The gene calls are TRBV20-1 and TRBJ1-3, with D uncertain. V dropped 6 bases and J dropped 0 bases, with 12 bases sitting between them. CDR3 size: 14 residues. CDR1 DFQATT and CDR2 SNEGSKA come from the germline V gene (reference sequence). CDR3 region: CSAQDDSSGNTIYF. The CDR3 DNA follows: TGCAGTGCCCAGGATGATTCCTCTGGAAACACCATATATTTT.

Only a few counts were recorded for this clonotype. This chain connects TRBV5-6 to TRBJ1-1; D is unclear. The germline V gene encodes CDR1 SGHDT and CDR2 YYEEEE. CDR3 length equals 14 residues. V dropped 3 bases and J dropped 2 bases, with 11 bases sitting between them. The CDR3 sequence is CASSSPRLNTEAFF. The DNA of the CDR3 is TGTGCCAGCAGCTCACCGAGATTAAACACTGAAGCTTTCTTT.

Of note for this clonotype: A much more abundant neighbour one base away suggests this may be a read error. The chain carries TRBV28 and TRBJ1-3; 7 bases map to TRBD1. CDR3 length: 15 residues. The germline V gene has CDR1 MDHEN and CDR2 SYDVKM. CDR3 region: CASSLTGTAGSTIYF. The CDR3 DNA sequence: TGTGCCAGCAGTTTGACCGGGACAGCTGGAAGCACCATATATTTT.

This clonotype was recorded many times. The chain links TRBV27 to TRBJ2-2, with 9 bases lining up with TRBD1. V was clipped by 6 bases and J by 4 bases; unmatched bases: 6. There are 15 residues in the CDR3. Per germline, CDR1 MNHEY and CDR2 SMNVEV (reference sequence). For the CDR3, the DNA is TGTGCCAGCAGATGGGACAGGGTAGCCACCGGGGAGCTGTTTTTT. It is translated as CASRWDRVATGELFF.

On this clonotype itself: Possible read error: a much larger clone is one base away. V and J are TRBV28 and TRBJ2-7; unclear D gene. Trimming stripped 3 bases from V and 0 bases from J, with 15 bases between. Per the germline V gene, CDR1 is MDHEN and CDR2 is SYDVKM. The CDR3 spans 16 residues. CDR3 nucleotide sequence: TGTGCCAGCAGTTTGGTTCTCTGGGCAAGCTCCTACGAGCAGTACTTC. It is translated as CASSLVLWASSYEQYF.

The chain carries TRBV7-2 and TRBJ2-7, with 8 bases fitting TRBD2. V trimming: 5 bases; J trimming: 0 bases; junction bases outside the gene matches: 9. This CDR3 comprises 16 residues. Looked up from germline, CDR1 is SGHTA and CDR2 is FQGNSA. The CDR3 coding sequence is TGTGCCAGCAGCGGGCGTAGCGGGAAGAGCTCCTACGAGCAGTACTTC. Protein product: CASSGRSGKSSYEQYF.

This clonotype was observed many times. The CDR3 loop is CASSPLGASTDTQYF. The CDR3, as DNA: TGCGCCAGCAGCCCGTTGGGGGCTAGCACAGATACGCAGTATTTT. The rearrangement uses TRBV5-1 and TRBJ2-3; possibly TRBD1 for D (6 bases). The length of the CDR3 is 15 residues. V dropped 4 bases and J dropped 0 bases, with 12 bases sitting between them. The germline gives CDR1 SGHRS, CDR2 YFSETQ.

This clonotype turned up a few times. For the CDR3, the DNA is TGTGCCAGCAGCGCCAACCTCAGGACTAGCGGGGCTACAGATACGCAGTATTTT. Translation gives CASSANLRTSGATDTQYF. V and J are TRBV9 and TRBJ2-3, with TRBD2 identical over 12 bases. CDR3 length equals 18 residues. V lost 3 bases to trimming and J lost 3 bases; unmatched junction nucleotides: 11. From germline, CDR1 is SGDLS and CDR2 YYNGEE.

A few counts support this clonotype. At one end the junction does not follow the germline gene, possibly because of a read error. The V gene is TRBV5-1, the J gene TRBJ2-7; 12 nucleotides line up with TRBD2. This CDR3 comprises 16 residues. The V gene's germline CDR1 is SGHRS and CDR2 YFSETQ. CDR3 amino acids: CASNLATSGGTYEQYF. CDR3 DNA sequence: TGCGCCAGCAACTTGGCAACTAGCGGGGGGACCTACGAGCAGTACTTC.

This clonotype was observed many times. The V gene is TRBV24-1, the J gene TRBJ2-5; 10 positions match TRBD2. The trim removed 3 bases at V and 5 bases at J, leaving 8 bases unmatched. Germline V lookup: CDR1 KGHDR, CDR2 SFDVKD. CDR3 length equals 16 residues. The CDR3 DNA is TGTGCCACCAGTGATCCGAGCGGGAGGGCCGGTGAGACCCAGTACTTC. Residues: CATSDPSGRAGETQYF.

There are many counts of this clonotype. The rearrangement joins TRBV6-1 to TRBJ2-7; TRBD2 matches at 8 bases. The V and J ends lost 6 bases and 6 bases, in that order; junction bases with no gene match: 16. The CDR3 has 16 residues. Germline CDR1 is MNHNS and CDR2 is SASEGT. CDR3 in amino acids: CASRSAGEGTGGEQYF. The CDR3 DNA sequence: TGTGCCAGCAGATCAGCGGGAGAGGGTACCGGGGGCGAGCAGTACTTC.

This clonotype was observed a handful of times. The chain carries TRBV5-1 and TRBJ1-2; 8 bases map to TRBD1. The germline CDR1 and CDR2 sequences are SGHRS and YFSETQ. V shed 2 bases and J 8 bases; nucleotides not matched to a gene: 8. This CDR3 contains 14 residues. CDR3 sequence: CASSLTRTGPGYTF. The CDR3 DNA sequence: TGCGCCAGCAGCTTAACAAGGACAGGGCCCGGCTACACCTTC. Full variable domain (missing parts from reference TRBV5-1 and TRBJ1-2): KAGVTQTPRYLIKTRGQQVTLSCSPISGHRSVSWYQQTPGQGLQFLFEYFSETQRNKGNFPGRFSGRQFSNSRSEMNVSTLELGDSALYLCASSLTRTGPGYTFGSGTRLTVV.

In regard to this clonotype: One base separates it from a far larger clone, so it is likely a read error. The V and J genes are TRBV27 and TRBJ2-7; 13 nucleotides align to TRBD2. Trimming took 8 bases from V and 7 from J; bases not matched to a gene: 8. This CDR3 is built from 14 residues. Germline V gene lookup returns CDR1 MNHEY and CDR2 SMNVEV (reference sequence). CDR3 nucleotides: TGTGCCAGCGGGACTAGCGGGACCCACAATGAGCAGTACTTC. Its protein product is CASGTSGTHNEQYF.

This clonotype came up many times. At one boundary the junction diverges from the germline segment, which might be a read error. The chain recombines TRBV7-3 with TRBJ2-3; 9 nucleotides line up with TRBD2. Germline-derived CDR1 and CDR2 are SGHTA and FQGTGA. This CDR3 has 15 amino acids. The DNA for the CDR3 is TGTGCCAGCAGCCTAACTAGCGGGCGCACAGATACGCAGTATTTT. Translation gives CASSLTSGRTDTQYF.

The CDR3: CASSHGDHITF. The CDR3 DNA reads as TGTGCCAGCAGCCACGGAGATCATATTACCTTC. This rearrangement joins TRBV3-1 to TRBJ1-2; no clear D. Germline V gene data show CDR1 as LGHDT and CDR2 as YNNKEL (reference sequence). Trimming left V 3 bases short and J 14 bases short, with 13 bases between. CDR3 length: 11 residues.

The rearrangement uses TRBV5-6 and TRBJ1-3, with D uncertain. This CDR3 comprises 15 residues. The V gene lost 1 base and the J gene lost 0 bases, with 8 bases spanning the gap. Per germline, CDR1 SGHDT and CDR2 YYEEEE. CDR3 residues: CASSLTAGSGNTIYF. In DNA form, the CDR3 reads TGTGCCAGCAGCTTGACAGCGGGCTCTGGAAACACCATATATTTT.

V gene TRBV5-4 combines with J gene TRBJ1-2; D is uncertain. V dropped 1 base and J dropped 8 bases, with 21 bases sitting between them. The V gene's germline CDR1 is SGHNT and CDR2 YYREEE (reference sequence). CDR3 length: 16 residues. This CDR3 reads CASSLYLGEMAMGYTF. CDR3 DNA sequence: TGTGCCAGCAGCTTGTATCTTGGGGAAATGGCTATGGGCTACACCTTC.